Shown below are 5 T cell receptor beta chains from a single sample sequenced in a study of blood T cell repertoires in COVID-19. Libraries were prepared by immunoSEQ multiplex PCR; TCRdb keeps only in-frame clonotypes and omits some of them. The table has about 240,000 clones, 82% seen once. Sequencing was carried out using peripheral blood. These receptors were obtained from a woman between 18 and 29 years old with acute or convalescent COVID-19.

The chain employs TRBV4-3 and TRBJ1-3; no reliable D call. The CDR3 spans 16 residues. Germline assignment: CDR1 LGHNA and CDR2 YSLEER. V was pared by 0 bases and J by 3 bases, with 12 bases between. The CDR3 nucleotides are TGCGCCAGCAGCCAAGATCCCGGTACTAGTGGAAACACCATATATTTT. It codes for CASSQDPGTSGNTIYF.

Note on this clone: This same CDR3 is encoded by further DNA sequences in the sample. This chain connects TRBV5-4 to TRBJ2-7; TRBD1 matches at 7 bases. CDR1 is SGHNT, CDR2 YYREEE, per germline (reference sequence). This CDR3 is 14 amino acids long. Unmatched junction bases numbered 4, after V lost 4 bases and J lost 0 bases. For the CDR3, the DNA is TGTGCCAGCAGCCTCGGACAGGCCTCCTACGAGCAGTACTTC. It is translated as CASSLGQASYEQYF.

The sample holds many counts of this clone. CDR3 region: CASSDSDPLGNQPQHF. The CDR3 bases are TGCGCCAGCAGCGACTCCGATCCTCTAGGCAATCAGCCCCAGCATTTT. The chain employs TRBV4-1 and TRBJ1-5; no definite D call. The V end lost 5 bases, the J end lost 2 bases, and 16 bases lay between the germline ends. Germline CDR1 and CDR2: MGHRA and YSYEKL. This CDR3 has 16 amino acids.

The chain has TRBV28 and TRBJ2-7; D may be TRBD1 (5 bases). V was shortened by 6 bases and J by 5 bases, with 20 bases between the two germline ends. This CDR3 has 15 residues. In germline, CDR1 is MDHEN, CDR2 SYDVKM. The CDR3 DNA reads as TGTGCCAGCAGGGTCACAGGAGTATCTTACCACGAGCAGTACTTC. It codes for CASRVTGVSYHEQYF.

This clone was picked up one time. The J gene is TRBJ2-3, the V gene TRBV11-3; 8 bases agree with TRBD2. Losses at the gene ends were 3 bases for V and 5 bases for J; bases not matched to a gene: 7. CDR3 length: 15 amino acids. From germline, CDR1 is SGHNT and CDR2 YENEEA. The CDR3 reads CASSFRGGVGDTQYF. The CDR3, as DNA: TGTGCCAGCAGCTTCCGGGGGGGAGTCGGAGATACGCAGTATTTT.